A selection of T cell receptor beta chains follows, all from one sample in a study of memory CD4+ T cells and cytomegalovirus serostatus. The assay was immunoSEQ multiplex PCR, and TCRdb's table has in-frame clones only and misses some. The table lists 56,000 or so clones, 82% of them singletons. The material sequenced was memory CD4+ T cells from blood. These receptors came from an adult in good health and CMV-seronegative. CDR3s include the opening cysteine and the closing phenylalanine or tryptophan. D genes are given only for firm matches. Clone size is stated in some rows and not others, as once, few, many or a class when expanded.

D gene	CDR3 length	V gene	clone size	J gene	CDR3 DNA	CDR3 protein
TRBD2	14	TRBV29-1	-	TRBJ2-3	TGCAGCGTTGAACCCGGGGGGGCATTAGATACGCAGTATTTT	CSVEPGGALDTQYF
-	15	TRBV30	few	TRBJ1-2	TGTGCCTGGATTGGGAGGGCTGCAAGGGGCTATGGCTACACCTTC	CAWIGRAARGYGYTF
TRBD2	16	TRBV10-2	-	TRBJ2-2	TGCGCCAGCAGGACTAGCGGGGGGGCCAACACCGGGGAGCTGTTTTTT	CASRTSGGANTGELFF
-	10	TRBV29-1	-	TRBJ2-7	TGCAGCGTTAACAGCTACGAGCAGTACTTC	CSVNSYEQYF
TRBD1	14	TRBV19	-	TRBJ1-2	TGTGCCAGTAGGAGGACAGGGCCGGACTATGGCTACACCTTC	CASRRTGPDYGYTF
TRBD1	13	TRBV6-6	-	TRBJ1-1	TGTGCCAGCAGTTCGGACAGGGGAGGTGAAGCTTTCTTT	CASSSDRGGEAFF
-	14	TRBV7-9	-	TRBJ2-7	TGTGCCAGCAGCTTAGCTGGCAGGGACTACGAGCAGTACTTC	CASSLAGRDYEQYF
-	13	TRBV7-2	once	TRBJ2-4	TGTGCCAGCAGCTTAGCAGGGTCAAACATTCAGTACTTC	CASSLAGSNIQYF
-	16	TRBV5-1	-	TRBJ2-3	TGCGCCAGCAGCTTGGTACGGCTATCCCACACAGATACGCAGTATTTT	CASSLVRLSHTDTQYF
TRBD2	15	TRBV7-2	-	TRBJ2-3	TGTGCCAGCAGCCCGACTAGCGGATACACAGATACGCAGTATTTT	CASSPTSGYTDTQYF
-	15	TRBV11-2	-	TRBJ1-1	TGTGCCAGCAGGGGGTTCGGGGTCTTATACACTGAAGCTTTCTTT	CASRGFGVLYTEAFF
-	15	TRBV7-2	-	TRBJ2-5	TGTGCCAGCAGCAAAACGGGGGGCCGGCAAGAGACCCAGTACTTC	CASSKTGGRQETQYF
-	18	TRBV28	-	TRBJ2-6	TGTGCCAGCAGTTTCGCAGGCAGGGTAACCTCTGGGGCCAACGTCCTGACTTTC	CASSFAGRVTSGANVLTF
-	14	TRBV6-5	once	TRBJ1-1	TGTGCCAGCAGTTTAATGGGTTCGGACACTGAAGCTTTCTTT	CASSLMGSDTEAFF
TRBD1	13	TRBV6-1	-	TRBJ2-7	TGTGCCAGCAGCAGGACAGGGCAACACGAGCAGTACTTC	CASSRTGQHEQYF
-	15	TRBV30	-	TRBJ2-5	TGTGCCTGGAGCGGGTCGGGGGCCTTGCGGGAGACCCAGTACTTC	CAWSGSGALRETQYF
-	10	TRBV20-1	few	TRBJ1-5	TGCAGTGCTGCCTTCGGGCCCCAGCATTTT	CSAAFGPQHF
TRBD1	14	TRBV7-9	-	TRBJ1-4	TGTGCCAGCAGCCCGCGGACAGGGGGTGAAAAACTGTTTTTT	CASSPRTGGEKLFF
TRBD1	15	TRBV4-2	once	TRBJ2-3	TGTGCCAGCAGCTCGTCGGGACAGGGTGTTGATACGCAGTATTTT	CASSSSGQGVDTQYF
TRBD2	15	TRBV6-1	-	TRBJ2-3	TGTGCCAGCAGTGAATCGGGGACTAGGGCAGATACGCAGTATTTT	CASSESGTRADTQYF
-	14	TRBV6-6	-	TRBJ2-3	TGTGCCAGCAGATCTCCGGGGGGCCAAGATACGCAGTATTTT	CASRSPGGQDTQYF
-	10	TRBV10-3	-	TRBJ2-2	TGTGCCATCGGTACCGGGGAGCTGTTTTTT	CAIGTGELFF
-	15	TRBV13	-	TRBJ2-4	TGTGCCAGCAGCTTAGGATCCGCCCTGGCGGACATTCAGTACTTC	CASSLGSALADIQYF
-	14	TRBV7-2	-	TRBJ2-7	TGTGCCAGCACCCGAAGGTCGGCTGCCGAGGAGCAGTACTTC	CASTRRSAAEEQYF
-	15	TRBV7-2	-	TRBJ2-5	TGTGCCAGCAGCTTAGTAGCACAGGGCTGGGAGACCCAGTACTTC	CASSLVAQGWETQYF
-	13	TRBV6-1	-	TRBJ1-3	TGTGCCAGCAGTGCCCTTATCCGAAACACCATATATTTT	CASSALIRNTIYF
-	11	TRBV2	-	TRBJ2-1	TGTGCCAGCCAGCAACACAATGAGCAGTTCTTC	CASQQHNEQFF
-	15	TRBV30	-	TRBJ1-1	TGTGCCTGGAGACCCGTGGGACGGTTGAACACTGAAGCTTTCTTT	CAWRPVGRLNTEAFF
-	15	TRBV2	few	TRBJ1-6	TGTGCCAGCAGTACCAGTGGCTCCTATAATTCACCCCTCCACTTT	CASSTSGSYNSPLHF